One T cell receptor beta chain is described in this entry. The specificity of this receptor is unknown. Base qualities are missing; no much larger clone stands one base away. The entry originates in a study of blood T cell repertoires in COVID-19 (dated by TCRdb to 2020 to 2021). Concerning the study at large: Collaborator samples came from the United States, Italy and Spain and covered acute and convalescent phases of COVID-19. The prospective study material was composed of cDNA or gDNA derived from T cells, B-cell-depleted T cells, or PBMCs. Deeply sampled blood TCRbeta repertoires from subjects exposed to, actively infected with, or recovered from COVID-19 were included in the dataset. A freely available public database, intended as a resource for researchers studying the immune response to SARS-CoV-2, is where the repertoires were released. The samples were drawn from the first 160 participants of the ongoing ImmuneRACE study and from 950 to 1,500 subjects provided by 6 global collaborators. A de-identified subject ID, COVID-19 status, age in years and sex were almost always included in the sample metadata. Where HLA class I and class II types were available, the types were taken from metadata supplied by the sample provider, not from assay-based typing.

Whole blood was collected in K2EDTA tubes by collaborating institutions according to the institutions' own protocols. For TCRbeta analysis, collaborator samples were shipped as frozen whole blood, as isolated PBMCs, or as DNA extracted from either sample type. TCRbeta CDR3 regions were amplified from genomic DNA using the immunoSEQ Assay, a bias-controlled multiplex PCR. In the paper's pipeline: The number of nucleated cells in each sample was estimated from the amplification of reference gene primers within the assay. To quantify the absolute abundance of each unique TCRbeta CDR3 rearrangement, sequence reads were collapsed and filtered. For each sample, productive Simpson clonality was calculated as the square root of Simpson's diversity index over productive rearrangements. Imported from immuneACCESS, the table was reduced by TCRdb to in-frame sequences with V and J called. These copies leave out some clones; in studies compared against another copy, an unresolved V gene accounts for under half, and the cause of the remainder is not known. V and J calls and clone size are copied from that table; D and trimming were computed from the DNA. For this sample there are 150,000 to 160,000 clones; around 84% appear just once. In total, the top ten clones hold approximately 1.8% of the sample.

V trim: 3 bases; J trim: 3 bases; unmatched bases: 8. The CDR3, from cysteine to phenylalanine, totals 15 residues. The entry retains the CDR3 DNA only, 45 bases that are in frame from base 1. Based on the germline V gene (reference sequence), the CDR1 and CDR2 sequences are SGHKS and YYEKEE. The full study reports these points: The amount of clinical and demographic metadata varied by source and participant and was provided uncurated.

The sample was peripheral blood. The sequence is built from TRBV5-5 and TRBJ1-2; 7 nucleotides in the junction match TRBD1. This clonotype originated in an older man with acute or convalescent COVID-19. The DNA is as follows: TGTGCCAGCAGCTCAGCCCTGACAGGGTACTATGGCTACACCTTC. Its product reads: CASSSALTGYYGYTF.